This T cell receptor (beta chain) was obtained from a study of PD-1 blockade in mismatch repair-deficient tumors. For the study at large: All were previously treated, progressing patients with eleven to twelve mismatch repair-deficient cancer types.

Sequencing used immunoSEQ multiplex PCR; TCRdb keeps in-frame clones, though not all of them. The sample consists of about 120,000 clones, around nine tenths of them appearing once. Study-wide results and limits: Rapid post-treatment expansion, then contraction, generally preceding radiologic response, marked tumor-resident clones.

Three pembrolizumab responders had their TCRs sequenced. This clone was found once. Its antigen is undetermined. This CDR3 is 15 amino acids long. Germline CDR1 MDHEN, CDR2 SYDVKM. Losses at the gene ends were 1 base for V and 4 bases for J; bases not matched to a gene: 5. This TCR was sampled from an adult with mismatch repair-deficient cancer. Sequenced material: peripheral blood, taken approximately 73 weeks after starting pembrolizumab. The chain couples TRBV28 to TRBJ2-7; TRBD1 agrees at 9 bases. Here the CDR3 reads CASSLYRTGVYEQYF. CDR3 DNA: TGTGCCAGCAGTTTATACAGGACAGGGGTGTACGAGCAGTACTTC. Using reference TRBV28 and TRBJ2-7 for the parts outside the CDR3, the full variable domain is DVKVTQSSRYLVKRTGEKVFLECVQDMDHENMFWYRQDPGLGLRLIYFSYDVKMKEKGDIPEGYSVSREKKERFSLILESASTNQTSMYLCASSLYRTGVYEQYFGPGTRLTVT.